Here is one T cell receptor beta chain with its context. This entry comes from a study of blood T cell repertoires in COVID-19. On the study more broadly: The United States, Italy and Spain supplied acute and convalescent COVID-19 samples. PBMCs, B-cell-depleted T cells, or T cells provided the cDNA or gDNA that made up the material.

V lost 3 bases to trimming and J lost 6 bases, with 10 bases between them. Germline CDR1 is KGHDR and CDR2 is SFDVKD. The CDR3 runs 13 residues. Per the original data handling: Reference gene primer amplification in the assay estimated nucleated cell counts. Some clones are missing from TCRdb's copy, which holds only in-frame ones; the method was immunoSEQ multiplex PCR. V, J and clone size are those of that table, while D and trimming were read from the DNA. This sample has approximately 40,000 clones, with approximately 90% found just once. The sequenced sample was peripheral blood. The chain combines TRBV24-1 with TRBJ1-2; D is undetermined. This receptor was taken from a human donor in a cohort sampled during active COVID-19. The CDR3 nucleotides read TGTGCCACCAGTGATAGAGACATAAATGGCTACACCTTC. This encodes CATSDRDINGYTF.